This T cell receptor beta chain was observed in a study of blood T cell repertoires in COVID-19. On the study more broadly: Samples of COVID-19 (acute and convalescent) were obtained from the United States, Italy and Spain.

Authors' methods: Amplification of reference gene primers was used by the study to estimate nucleated cell counts. The protocol was immunoSEQ multiplex PCR, while the TCRdb copy is restricted to in-frame clones and leaves out a portion. V and J calls and clone size are as listed in that table; D and trimming were resolved from the DNA. Of tens of thousands of clones listed, more than 65% are singletons. The germline CDR1 and CDR2 sequences are MNHEY and SVGEGT. CDR3 length: 19 amino acids. V was clipped by 6 bases and J by 4 bases; unmatched bases: 14. The chain combines TRBV6-2 or TRBV6-3 with TRBJ2-3; TRBD2 agrees at 15 bases. The receptor was derived from a man aged 65 to 79 with COVID-19, enrolled during active disease. Sequenced input: peripheral blood. The CDR3 protein is CASSHPRPRTSGRADTQYF. DNA for the CDR3: TGTGCCAGCAGCCATCCCCGCCCTAGGACTAGCGGGAGGGCAGATACGCAGTATTTT.